These 20 T cell receptor beta chains originate from one sample sequenced in a study of T cell responses to AZD1222 COVID-19 vaccine (dated by TCRdb to about 2021). The time point label of this sample denotes: about 28 days (+/-7) after the second vaccine dose. Libraries were constructed by the immunoSEQ multiplex PCR assay. Sourced from immuneACCESS, this table was stored by TCRdb with only in-frame sequences that have V and J called. A share of the clones is absent; for the studies checked, an unresolved V gene accounts for under half, and the remainder has no known explanation. The sample has 110,000 to 150,000 clones on record, roughly 91% of them singletons. Around 2.1% of the sample rests with the top ten. This sample comprised peripheral blood, obtained 28 days after the second AZD1222 dose. The receptor source for this set is an adult who received the AZD1222 COVID-19 vaccine.

This chain links TRBV7-9 with TRBJ2-6, with 7 bases identical to TRBD2. V dropped 5 bases and J dropped 2; count of bases not matched to a gene: 6. Looked up from germline, CDR1 is SEHNR and CDR2 is FQNEAQ (reference sequence). The CDR3 runs to 16 residues. The CDR3 sequence is CASSPGEGAGANVLTF. The CDR3 bases are TGTGCCAGCAGCCCGGGGGAGGGTGCTGGGGCCAACGTCCTGACTTTC.

The gene calls are TRBV5-4 and TRBJ1-3; the D is unclear. Germline-derived CDR1 and CDR2 are SGHNT and YYREEE (reference sequence). The CDR3 is made up of 14 amino acids. V lost 3 bases and J 1 base, leaving 8 bases between the germline ends. The CDR3 region has the DNA TGTGCCAGCAGCTGGCCGGGGTCTGGAAACACCATATATTTT. This codes for CASSWPGSGNTIYF.

The chain has TRBV6-1 and TRBJ1-1, with 9 bases aligning to TRBD1. Losses at the gene ends were 6 bases for V and 7 bases for J; bases not matched to a gene: 9. The length of the CDR3 is 14 residues. Germline loops: CDR1 MNHNS, CDR2 SASEGT. The DNA for the CDR3 is TGTGCCAGCAGACAGGGGGCAGGAACAATTGAAGCTTTCTTT. Protein product: CASRQGAGTIEAFF.

The gene calls are TRBV5-4 and TRBJ1-2, with TRBD1 identical over 7 bases. CDR3 size: 12 residues. Germline CDR1 SGHNT, CDR2 YYREEE (reference sequence). V shed 2 bases and J 10 bases; nucleotides not matched to a gene: 5. CDR3 protein: CASSLVGQFYTF. Written as DNA, the CDR3 is TGTGCCAGCAGCTTAGTGGGACAGTTCTACACCTTC. Full variable domain (outside the CDR3, taken from reference TRBV5-4 and TRBJ1-2): ETGVTQSPTHLIKTRGQQVTLRCSSQSGHNTVSWYQQALGQGPQFIFQYYREEENGRGNFPPRFSGLQFPNYSSELNVNALELDDSALYLCASSLVGQFYTFGSGTRLTVV.

This clone was detected only a few times. This chain joins TRBV15 and TRBJ1-5; no firm D call. Germline V gene sequence: CDR1 LNHNV, CDR2 YYDKDF (reference sequence). Trimming removed 8 bases at V and 1 base at J, with 6 bases between. CDR3 length equals 12 residues. This CDR3 is CATRHSNQPQHF. The CDR3 region has the DNA TGTGCCACCCGGCACAGCAATCAGCCCCAGCATTTT. Complete variable domain (other parts from reference TRBV15 and TRBJ1-5): DAMVIQNPRYQVTQFGKPVTLSCSQTLNHNVMYWYQQKSSQAPKLLFHYYDKDFNNEADTPDNFQSRRPNTSFCFLDIRSPGLGDTAMYLCATRHSNQPQHFGDGTRLSIL.

The CDR3 here is CASSKTCRADTQYF. The CDR3 bases are TGTGCCAGCAGCAAGACCTGCAGGGCGGATACGCAGTATTTT. V is TRBV21-1 and J is TRBJ2-3; TRBD1 is taken as the D call from the table, unchecked against the DNA. TRBV21-1 constitutes a pseudogene. This CDR3 contains 14 residues.

V usage is TRBV5-1 and J usage is TRBJ2-5; tentatively, D is TRBD2 (6 bases). This CDR3 is 14 amino acids long. Germline V gives CDR1 SGHRS, CDR2 YFSETQ. V lost 3 bases, J lost 1 base, and 10 bases lay in between. The CDR3 region has the DNA TGCGCCAGCAGCTCTCTAGCGAGCCAAGAGACCCAGTACTTC. Its translation is CASSSLASQETQYF.

This clone was detected only once. V and J are TRBV5-5 and TRBJ1-2; D unclear. CDR1 is SGHKS and CDR2 is YYEKEE in the germline V gene (reference sequence). V lost 3 bases and J lost 8, with 20 bases in between. The length of the CDR3 is 15 residues. CDR3 sequence reads: CASSYVETTRAGYTF. DNA for the CDR3: TGTGCCAGCAGCTATGTGGAGACGACCCGAGCAGGCTACACCTTC.

The chain links TRBV4-2 to TRBJ1-1; unclear D gene. Germline V CDR1 and CDR2: LGHNA, YNFKEQ. CDR3 size: 13 residues. V was cut by 1 base and J by 4 bases, with 7 bases left in between. The CDR3 is CASSQVDSTEAFF. The CDR3 region has the DNA TGTGCCAGCAGCCAAGTGGATTCCACTGAAGCTTTCTTT.

This chain connects TRBV20-1 to TRBJ1-1; D is unresolved. V was clipped by 6 bases and J by 0 bases, with 5 bases between them. Germline CDR1 reads DFQATT; CDR2 reads SNEGSKA (reference sequence). CDR3 size: 11 residues. Here the CDR3 reads CSAPMNTEAFF. As DNA, the CDR3 is TGCAGTGCCCCTATGAACACTGAAGCTTTCTTT.

This rearrangement joins TRBV25-1 to TRBJ2-5; D not certain. The V gene's germline CDR1 is MGHDK and CDR2 SYGVNS. The CDR3 has 13 residues. V lost 4 bases, J lost 1 base, and 7 bases lay in between. Here the CDR3 DNA reads TGTGCCAGCAGTGGGCCAGCCCAAGAGACCCAGTACTTC. Translation: CASSGPAQETQYF.

V gene TRBV7-3 combines with J gene TRBJ2-1, with TRBD1 as a possible D gene (5 bases). V shed 2 bases and J shed 7 bases, with 21 bases lying between them. The germline V gene encodes CDR1 SGHTA and CDR2 FQGTGA. This CDR3 has 17 amino acids. The CDR3 DNA is TGTGCCAGCAGCTTAGGGCAGGGTATGCTGCCTTCAAATGAGCAGTTCTTC. Protein sequence: CASSLGQGMLPSNEQFF.

This chain joins TRBV6-1 and TRBJ2-1, with 16 bases identical to TRBD2. V was clipped by 0 bases and J by 0 bases; unmatched bases: 5. The CDR3 is made up of 20 amino acids. Germline assignment: CDR1 MNHNS and CDR2 SASEGT. Written as DNA, the CDR3 is TGTGCCAGCAGTGAAGCTAGGGGACTAGCGGGAGGGAGCTCCTACAATGAGCAGTTCTTC. This encodes CASSEARGLAGGSSYNEQFF.

This clone was found once. The chain couples TRBV3-1 (or the pseudogene TRBV3-2) to TRBJ2-4, with unresolved D. Germline loops: CDR1 LGHDT, CDR2 YNNKEL (reference sequence). The CDR3 sequence is 13 residues long. Trimming took off 1 base at V and 7 bases at J, with 8 bases between the two ends. The CDR3 reads CASSQGPVNIQYF. CDR3 sequence (DNA): TGTGCCAGCAGCCAAGGTCCAGTTAACATTCAGTACTTC.

The chain uses TRBV6-1 and TRBJ2-2; 11 nucleotides align to TRBD2. CDR1 is MNHNS and CDR2 is SASEGT in the germline V gene. This CDR3 spans 16 amino acids. V was pared by 4 bases and J by 0 bases, with 1 base of the junction left unmatched. The DNA of the CDR3 is TGTGCCAGCAGTGGTAGCGGGGGGGCGAACACCGGGGAGCTGTTTTTT. This codes for CASSGSGGANTGELFF.

A single count supports this clone. The chain recombines TRBV29-1 with TRBJ1-4; D not certain. This CDR3 contains 12 residues. V was shortened by 4 bases and J by 1 base, with 4 bases between the two germline ends. Germline V CDR1 and CDR2: SQVTM, ANQGSEA. Here the CDR3 reads CSVGQTNEKLFF. CDR3 DNA sequence: TGCAGCGTTGGTCAAACTAATGAAAAACTGTTTTTT.

The chain uses TRBV12-3 or TRBV12-4 and TRBJ1-2, with TRBD1 matching over 7 bases. The junction had 4 bases not matched to a gene; V was cut back by 8 bases and J by 4 bases. This CDR3 is 12 amino acids long. CDR3 region: CASRGQVYGYTF. The CDR3 bases are TGTGCCAGCCGCGGACAGGTCTATGGCTACACCTTC.

V and J are TRBV10-2 and TRBJ2-2, with a tentative D call TRBD2 (6 bases). V was clipped by 8 bases and J by 4 bases, with 11 bases between them. CDR3 size: 13 residues. Germline V gene lookup returns CDR1 WSHSY and CDR2 SAAADI. As DNA, the CDR3 is TGCGCCAGCTTTAAGGGAGGCACCGGGGAGCTGTTTTTT. Translation gives CASFKGGTGELFF.

The chain has TRBV5-1 and TRBJ2-7; 9 nucleotides line up with TRBD1. The CDR3 is made up of 15 amino acids. The germline gives CDR1 SGHRS, CDR2 YFSETQ. Trimming cost V 2 bases and J 6 bases; bases outside gene matches: 9. CDR3 bases: TGCGCCAGCAGCTTTCGGACAGGGGACTTGGGCGAGCAGTACTTC. Translation: CASSFRTGDLGEQYF.

This sequence joins TRBV19 and TRBJ1-2; no clear D gene. In germline, CDR1 is LNHDA, CDR2 SQIVND (reference sequence). This CDR3 is built from 15 residues. Deletions cut 1 base from V and 7 bases from J, with 16 bases between. The chain's CDR3 is CASSIVGMAQRGYTF. CDR3 sequence (DNA): TGTGCCAGTAGTATAGTCGGAATGGCCCAGCGTGGCTACACCTTC.